Described below is a single T cell receptor (beta chain) sequence and its context. Its antigen is as yet unknown. By quantitative 5'-RACE with molecular barcodes, the TCR beta libraries were made. TCRdb independently ran MiXCR on the 5' RACE reads; one entry per CDR3 protein. The sample shows a few hundred thousand distinct CDR3 sequences, roughly 12% of them seen only once. This entry is derived from a study of CD8 T cells in ankylosing spondylitis. The study's findings and limits: Disease-linked clones reportedly showed significant enrichment in matched ankylosing spondylitis synovial fluid. Disease-associated clonotypes exhibited CD8+ identity and were relatively infrequent in peripheral blood. Earlier studies detected some motif variants in reactive arthritis synovial fluid and blood.

The CDR3 is made up of 17 amino acids. Trimming cost V 4 bases and J 7 bases, with 23 bases left between them. CDR1 and CDR2 (germline): LGHNA, YNFKEQ. V usage is TRBV4-2 and J usage is TRBJ2-1; perhaps TRBD1 as D (6 bases). The sequenced sample was blood, either unsorted or a sorted T cell fraction (not recorded which). The TCR was taken from a female donor with ankylosing spondylitis or in good health (not recorded which). CDR3 bases: TGTGCCAGCAGCCTCGCGACAGGACGGCATGGGGAGAATGAGCAGTTCTTC. This gives the protein CASSLATGRHGENEQFF.